This T cell receptor beta chain was identified during a study of cytomegalovirus exposure and HLA in healthy donors (dated by TCRdb to about 2017). Looking at the study overall: An earlier analysis of a few hundred of the donors reported around 280 Gb of sequence data and 100 million to 120 million unique TCR beta sequences obtained from about 170 million T cells. In a later genetic analysis, genome-wide SNP genotypes for about three fifths of the roughly 670 donors were used, and that subset was treated as a discovery cohort. Besides the first cohort of 500 to 700 subjects, a separate validation cohort made up of 90 to 150 different subjects was used. The later analysis used no new phenotypic data to find candidate immune exposures, relying instead on TCR beta sequences and their occurrence across donors. Typing coverage differed by locus: A, B, C, DRB1 and DQB1 were typed in about 620-640 donors, DQA1 in about 510, DPA1 in 606, and DPB1 in around 440. Every discovery cohort repertoire had been produced on one sequencing platform. Among some 410 genotyped donors of the cohort, an average of about 240,000 unique TCR beta nucleotide sequences were sequenced per donor, approximately 20% of them non-productive. Four to six DR-DQ haplotypes were handled as single units for association and clustering, since linkage in the cohort was strong. Class I and class II HLA loci were covered by the typing at four-digit resolution. To decide whether each TCR beta V gene segment behaved as functional or pseudogenic, an earlier analysis of some 540 of the donors relied on high-throughput TCR beta sequencing. The study was designed to test whether signatures of past pathogen exposure could be identified by cataloging public T cell receptors. Donor age, sex, ethnicity and CMV serostatus were compiled alongside the repertoire data. The study profiled the T cell repertoires of around 700 subjects by immunosequencing and related them to cytomegalovirus serostatus. Roughly 300 gigabases of sequencing data and tens of millions of unique TCR sequences were included in an early release covering roughly 600 HLA-typed donors. In a later analysis, previously published TCR beta repertoires from 550 to 700 donors were re-analyzed and high-resolution HLA genotyping was added so that TCR occurrence patterns could be studied. Of the approximately 400 genotyped donors, approximately 82% fell in the genetic ancestry cluster associated with self-reported Caucasian donors. High-throughput TCR immunosequencing, statistical association of individual TCRs with disease status, and machine learning were combined to predict cytomegalovirus infection status. Summary of the overall study and its limitations: Most CMV-associated TCR beta chains appeared to be HLA-restricted in a later analysis, and the HLA associations seemed to be driven largely by CMV exposure. At a false discovery rate of 0.05, a later analysis linked some 18,000 TCR beta sequences to specific HLA alleles. A few of the identified cytomegalovirus-associated TCR beta chains were confirmed in vitro to be specific for cytomegalovirus antigens. Most TCR sequences were seen in very few donors, while some public TCRs were found in many individuals. Linkage disequilibrium might explain the correlated functional status among segregating V segments, but an unknown experimental factor could not be excluded. The 87-base-pair reads could not distinguish some IMGT-functional V segments, including TRBV6-2 and TRBV6-3, so those segments were excluded. A total of 164 TCR beta chains were listed by the study as associated with cytomegalovirus. An earlier analysis of some 560 of the donors showed that most TCR beta V segments appeared in productive rearrangements either about 87% or about 30% of the time, which broadly matched IMGT annotations. A further reported finding was that TCR beta sequences accurately predicted the HLA-A and HLA-B alleles for most subjects in the first cohort. Strong co-occurrence of HLA alleles, especially DR and DQ, made assigning TCR associations to individual alleles difficult. Compared with the roughly 700-donor mean, donors in an Asian-associated ancestry cluster had fewer N-insertions in productive TCRs, according to a later genetic analysis. An association between a missense DCLRE1C variant and V-gene and J-gene trimming of TCR beta chains was found in a later genetic analysis and replicated in an independent cohort. Immune exposure information for the cohort was limited to CMV serostatus. In a later analysis, TCR association rates were found to vary across HLA loci, with the most associated TCRs seen for DRB1 alleles and the fewest for HLA-C alleles. A cluster of highly shared sequence variants was judged likely to be a technical artifact of the sequencing pipeline. Over 15 rarely observed V segments, including chromosome 9 orphons, were excluded from the earlier analysis of several hundred of the donors because counts were too low. It was suggested by the authors that the approach could potentially be generalized to other disease states and immunological phenotypes. Roughly uniform sequencing depth across donors was assumed in presence/absence analyses, although this assumption may not hold. A later analysis found that HLA-associated TCR beta chains were more clonally expanded and had lower generation probabilities than equally common non-associated chains. In both the original and validation cohorts, the classifier was reported to diagnose cytomegalovirus status with high specificity and sensitivity. Because HLA typing was missing for some donors at each locus, association tests included only the typed subset. In this cohort, only TCR beta chains were sequenced, and detectable features were limited by the absence of alpha or paired-chain data. According to a later analysis, parvovirus B19, influenza, CMV and Epstein-Barr virus appeared linked to several top co-occurrence clusters.

Libraries were made using the immunoSEQ multiplex PCR assay. A mixture of 60 forward primers for TCR Vbeta segments and 13 reverse primers for TCR Jbeta segments was used in the multiplex PCR. A multiplex PCR assay on genomic DNA amplified the CDR3 region of rearranged TCR beta genes. The Illumina HiSeq System was used to sequence the amplified TCR beta libraries as 87-base-pair reads. The paper's processing steps were these. Across the roughly 700 repertoires, a later analysis counted tens of millions of unique TCR beta chains, some 11 million of which were shared by at least two donors. Raw reads were error-corrected and collapsed into unique sequences by a nearest-neighbor algorithm in which closely related sequences were merged to remove PCR and sequencing errors. V, D and J gene segments were assigned by aligning CDR3 sequences to IMGT reference sequences. For a sequence to be retained, a match of at least six nucleotides to both a V gene segment and a J gene segment was required. A rearrangement counted as productive if the CDR3 had no stop codons and remained in frame with V and J, and every other rearrangement counted as non-productive. Following IMGT convention, CDR3 was defined as the stretch from the second conserved V-encoded cysteine to the conserved J-encoded phenylalanine. In an earlier analysis of roughly 610 of the donors, sequences lacking an unambiguous match to a single V gene segment were excluded. An earlier analysis of a few hundred of the donors called V segments functional above 56.7% productive rearrangements and segregating when the between-donor standard deviation exceeded 5%. A statistical classification framework was built for diagnosing cytomegalovirus status from the catalog of TCR beta chain sequences. In a later analysis, V and J genes were assigned by comparing TCR nucleotide sequences against IMGT/GENE-DB human TR gene sequences. In a later analysis, CDR3 sequences and most-parsimonious VDJ recombination scenarios were assigned using the TCRdist pipeline. In a later analysis, each TCR beta chain was defined by its CDR3 amino acid sequence together with its V-gene family, and reads lacking a unique V-gene family were excluded. As a way to deal with suspected cross-contamination and a sequencing artifact, a later analysis dropped 640 or so nucleotide sequences that were highly shared and had low generation probability. In a later analysis, a clonal expansion index was calculated for each public chain from normalized within-repertoire ranks of inferred template counts. In a later analysis, generation probabilities were computed using a VDJ recombination model fitted to out-of-frame rearrangements, and the results were checked against IGoR. In a later analysis, TCR-TCR, TCR-HLA and TCR-CMV co-occurrence was scored with hypergeometric tests, and a repertoire-size bias correction was applied to TCR pairs. False discovery rates were estimated in a later analysis by permuting HLA or CMV assignments 20 times. A later analysis grouped co-occurring TCRs with DBSCAN, adding TCRdist sequence similarity when clustering within HLA-allele-positive subsets. Repertoires with fewer than 30,000 or more than 120,000 public chains were left out of co-occurrence clustering, as were about 5 repertoires with anomalous nucleotide sharing. TCRdb obtained this table from immuneACCESS and retained in-frame rearrangements with V and J assigned. These tables miss some clones; where compared with another copy, unresolved V genes account for less than half of the shortfall, and the remainder is unexplained. For V, J and clone size, that table is used; D and trimming come from the DNA. This sample gives about 160,000 clones in total; around 79% of them show up just once. The leading ten clones occupy over 0.95% of the sample.

The cohort consisted of 666 healthy bone marrow donors. Cohort members were all nominally healthy when sampled, although unrecorded immune exposures were likely present. The donor tested CMV seropositive and was one of the 289 seropositive cohort members. Each donor provided a peripheral blood sample, and peripheral blood mononuclear cells were used for TCR beta sequencing. The Qiagen DNeasy Blood Extraction Kit was used to extract genomic DNA from the blood cell samples. Points on this clone: Its recognized antigen is unknown. Per-base quality was not reported, and no clone a single base away is much larger than it.

The CDR3 holds 14 amino acids from the cysteine to the phenylalanine. Just the 42-base CDR3 DNA is kept, in frame starting at base 1. Germline trimming amounts to 3 bases on V and 5 bases on J, with 3 as the count of junction bases outside the gene matches. Via the germline V gene, CDR1 is SGHDT and CDR2 YYEEEE. The chain joins TRBV5-6 to TRBJ1-2; TRBD1 aligns with 11 central bases. The sample comprised PBMCs. The TCR was taken from a woman aged 45-60 years in good health and CMV-seropositive. CDR3 loop: CASSWGTGGYGYTF. The DNA is as follows: TGTGCCAGCAGCTGGGGGACAGGGGGTTATGGCTACACCTTC.